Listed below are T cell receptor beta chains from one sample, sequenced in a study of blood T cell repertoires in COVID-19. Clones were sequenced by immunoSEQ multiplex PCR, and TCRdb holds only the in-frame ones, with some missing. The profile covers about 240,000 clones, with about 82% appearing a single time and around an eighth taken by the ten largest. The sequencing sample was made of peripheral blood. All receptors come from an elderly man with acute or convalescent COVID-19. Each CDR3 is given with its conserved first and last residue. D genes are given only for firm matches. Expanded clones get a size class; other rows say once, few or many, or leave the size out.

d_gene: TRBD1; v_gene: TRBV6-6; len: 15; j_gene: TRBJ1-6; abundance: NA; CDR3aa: CASSFRTGGNSPLHF; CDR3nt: TGTGCCAGCAGTTTTCGGACAGGGGGCAATTCACCCCTCCACTTT
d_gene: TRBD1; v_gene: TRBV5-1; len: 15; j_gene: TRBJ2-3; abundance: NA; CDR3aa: CASRAYRGTTDTQYF; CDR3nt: TGCGCCAGCAGGGCCTACAGGGGAACCACAGATACGCAGTATTTT
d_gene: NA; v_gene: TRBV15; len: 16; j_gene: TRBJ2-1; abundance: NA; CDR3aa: CATSRDLGQGNNEQFF; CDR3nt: TGTGCCACCAGCAGAGATCTAGGCCAGGGTAACAATGAGCAGTTCTTC
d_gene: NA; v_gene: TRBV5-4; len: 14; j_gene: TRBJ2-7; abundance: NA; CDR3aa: CASSPPAGDHEQYF; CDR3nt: TGTGCCAGCAGCCCGCCGGCAGGGGACCACGAGCAGTACTTC
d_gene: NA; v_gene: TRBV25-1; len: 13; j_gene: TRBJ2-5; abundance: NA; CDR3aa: CASTRGVPETQYF; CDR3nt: TGTGCCAGCACCCGAGGAGTCCCAGAGACCCAGTACTTC
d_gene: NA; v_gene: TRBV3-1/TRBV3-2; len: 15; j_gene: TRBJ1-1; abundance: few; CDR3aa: CASSQEGGEDTEAFF; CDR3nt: TGTGCCAGCAGCCAAGAAGGTGGAGAGGACACTGAAGCTTTCTTT
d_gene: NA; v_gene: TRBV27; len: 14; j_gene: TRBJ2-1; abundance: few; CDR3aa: CASRSTRQNNEQFF; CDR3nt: TGTGCCAGCAGGTCCACACGACAGAACAATGAGCAGTTCTTC
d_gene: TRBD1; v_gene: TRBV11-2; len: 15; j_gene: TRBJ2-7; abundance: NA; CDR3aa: CASSLNGQVGSEQYF; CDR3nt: TGTGCCAGCAGCTTAAATGGACAGGTCGGAAGCGAGCAGTACTTC
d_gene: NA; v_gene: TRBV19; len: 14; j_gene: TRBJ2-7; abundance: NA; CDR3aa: CASSIGAGVPEQYF; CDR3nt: TGTGCCAGTAGTATAGGCGCAGGGGTCCCCGAGCAGTACTTC
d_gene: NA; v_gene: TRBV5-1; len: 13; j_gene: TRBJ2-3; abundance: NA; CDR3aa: CASSLGLRDTQYF; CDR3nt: TGCGCCAGCAGCTTGGGACTAAGGGATACGCAGTATTTT
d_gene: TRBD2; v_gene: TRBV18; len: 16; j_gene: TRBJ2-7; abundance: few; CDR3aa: CASSPYVAGVPYEQYF; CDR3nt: TGTGCCAGCTCACCATATGTAGCGGGAGTCCCCTACGAGCAGTACTTC
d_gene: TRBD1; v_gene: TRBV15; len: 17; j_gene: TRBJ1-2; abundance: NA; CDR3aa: CATSRVATGGPRYGYTF; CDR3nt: TGTGCCACCAGCAGGGTCGCGACAGGGGGCCCTCGCTATGGCTACACCTTC
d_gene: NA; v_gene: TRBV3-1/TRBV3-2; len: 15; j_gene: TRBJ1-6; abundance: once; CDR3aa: CASTRKTGYNSPLHF; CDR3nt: TGTGCCAGCACCCGTAAAACGGGATATAATTCACCCCTCCACTTT
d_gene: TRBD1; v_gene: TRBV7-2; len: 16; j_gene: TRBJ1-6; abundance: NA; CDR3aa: CASSLNPTGVSSPLHF; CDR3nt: TGTGCCAGCAGCTTGAATCCAACAGGGGTTAGCTCACCCCTCCACTTT
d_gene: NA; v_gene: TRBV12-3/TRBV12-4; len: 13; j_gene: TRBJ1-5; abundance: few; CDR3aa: CASSFSPPGPQHF; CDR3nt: TGTGCCAGCAGTTTTTCCCCCCCGGGGCCCCAGCATTTT
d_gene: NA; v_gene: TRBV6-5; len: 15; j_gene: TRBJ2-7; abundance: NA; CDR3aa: CASSFHGISSYEQYF; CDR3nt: TGTGCCAGCAGTTTCCACGGGATTAGCTCCTACGAGCAGTACTTC
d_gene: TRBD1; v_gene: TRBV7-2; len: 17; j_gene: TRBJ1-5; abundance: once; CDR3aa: CASSLRPTGVFAQPQHF; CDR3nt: TGTGCCAGCAGCTTACGCCCGACAGGGGTTTTCGCTCAGCCCCAGCATTTT
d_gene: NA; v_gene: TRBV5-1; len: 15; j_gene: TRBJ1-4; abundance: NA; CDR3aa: CASSLSPATNEKLFF; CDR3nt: TGCGCCAGCAGCTTGTCACCGGCAACTAATGAAAAACTGTTTTTT
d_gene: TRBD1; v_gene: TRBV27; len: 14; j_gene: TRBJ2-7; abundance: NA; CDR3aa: CASSFRTGSYEQYF; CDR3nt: TGTGCCAGCAGTTTTAGGACAGGAAGCTACGAGCAGTACTTC
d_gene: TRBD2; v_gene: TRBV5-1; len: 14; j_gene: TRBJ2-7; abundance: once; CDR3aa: CASSPPGLAYEQYF; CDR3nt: TGCGCCAGCAGCCCTCCGGGACTAGCCTACGAGCAGTACTTC
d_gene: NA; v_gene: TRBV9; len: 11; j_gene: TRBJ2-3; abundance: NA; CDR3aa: CASSFRDTQYF; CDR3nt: TGTGCCAGCAGCTTCCGGGATACGCAGTATTTT
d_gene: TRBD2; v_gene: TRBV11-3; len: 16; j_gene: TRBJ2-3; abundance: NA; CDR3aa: CASSLGGLGGSDTQYF; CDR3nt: TGTGCCAGCAGCTTAGGGGGACTAGGGGGATCAGATACGCAGTATTTT
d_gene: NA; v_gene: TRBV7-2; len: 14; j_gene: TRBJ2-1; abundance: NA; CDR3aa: CASSSNPGSNEQFF; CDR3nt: TGTGCCAGCAGCTCTAACCCGGGGAGCAATGAGCAGTTCTTC
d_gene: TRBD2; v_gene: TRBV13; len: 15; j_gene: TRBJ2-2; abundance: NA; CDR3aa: CASSLGLGGTGELFF; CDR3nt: TGTGCCAGCAGCTTGGGACTAGGGGGGACCGGGGAGCTGTTTTTT